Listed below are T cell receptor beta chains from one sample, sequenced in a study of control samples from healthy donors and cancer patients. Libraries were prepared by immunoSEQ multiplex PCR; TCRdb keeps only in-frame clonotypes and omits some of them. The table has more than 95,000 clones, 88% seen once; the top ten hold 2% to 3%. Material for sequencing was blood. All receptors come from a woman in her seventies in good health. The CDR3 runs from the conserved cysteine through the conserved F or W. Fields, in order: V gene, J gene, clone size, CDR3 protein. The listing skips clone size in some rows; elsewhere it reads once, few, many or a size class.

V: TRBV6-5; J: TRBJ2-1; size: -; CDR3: CASKGLAGNEQFF
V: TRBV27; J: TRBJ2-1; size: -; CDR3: CASSLGQGSGSYNEQFF
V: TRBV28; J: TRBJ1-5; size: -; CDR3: CASNPWDRNQPQHF
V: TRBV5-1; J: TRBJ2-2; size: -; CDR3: CASSPPGFNTGELFF
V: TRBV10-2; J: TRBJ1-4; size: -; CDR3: CASTLDWGGYEKLFF
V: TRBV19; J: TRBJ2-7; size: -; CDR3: CASSTTGHEQYF
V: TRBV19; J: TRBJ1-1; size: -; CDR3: CASSIDPIRPGNTEAFF
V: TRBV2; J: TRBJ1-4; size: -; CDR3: CASTLTAGNEKLFF
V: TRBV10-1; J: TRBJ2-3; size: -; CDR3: CASSDGGPGTDTQYF
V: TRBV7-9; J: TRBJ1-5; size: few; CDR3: CASSQYGQPQHF
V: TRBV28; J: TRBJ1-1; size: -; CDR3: CASRTTGGVAFF
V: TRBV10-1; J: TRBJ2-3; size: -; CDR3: CASSERWGQGSTDTQYF
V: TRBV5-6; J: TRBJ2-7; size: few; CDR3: CASSLAEGDAFYEQYF
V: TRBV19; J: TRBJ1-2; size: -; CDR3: CASSTRRTGGSGYTF
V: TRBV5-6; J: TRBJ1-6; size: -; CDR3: CASSLDASPLHF
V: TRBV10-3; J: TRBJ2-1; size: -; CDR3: CAIGPRAGRNEQFF
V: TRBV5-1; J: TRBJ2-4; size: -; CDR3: CASSKDRKNIQYF
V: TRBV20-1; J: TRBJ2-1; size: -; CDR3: CSAQRQEAEFF
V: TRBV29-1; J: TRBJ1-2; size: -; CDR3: CSVLGQGANYGYTF
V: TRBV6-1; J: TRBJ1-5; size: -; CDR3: CASSEGTLSQGPQHF
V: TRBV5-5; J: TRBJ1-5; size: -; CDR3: CASSLVQWDQPQHF
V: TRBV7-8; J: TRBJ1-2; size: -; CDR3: CASSPLSAAAVRDGYTF
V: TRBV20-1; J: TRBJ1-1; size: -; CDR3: CSARPSTEAFF
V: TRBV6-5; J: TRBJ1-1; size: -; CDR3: CASSYAGRLGEAFF
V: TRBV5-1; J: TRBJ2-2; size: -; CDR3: CASSARDIDTGELFF
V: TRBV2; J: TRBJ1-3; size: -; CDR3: CARTGTQSSGNTIYF
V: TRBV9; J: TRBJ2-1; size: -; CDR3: CASSVAPSGGGNEQFF
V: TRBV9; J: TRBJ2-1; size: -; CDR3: CASSVATSASGGIYNEQFF
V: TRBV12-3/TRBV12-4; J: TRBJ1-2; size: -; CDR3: CASSTTGYGYTF
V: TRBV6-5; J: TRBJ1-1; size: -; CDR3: CASSYEGLNTEAFF
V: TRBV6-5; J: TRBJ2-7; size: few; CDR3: CASSYAGGAYEQYF
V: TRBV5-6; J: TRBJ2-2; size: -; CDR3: CASAPAPGGELFF
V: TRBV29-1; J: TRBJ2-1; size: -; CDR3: CSVQRDGGADNEQFF
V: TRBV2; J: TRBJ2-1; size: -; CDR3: CASSELLAGGQGEQFF
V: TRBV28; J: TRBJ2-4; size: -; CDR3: CASSFGQSIAKNIQYF
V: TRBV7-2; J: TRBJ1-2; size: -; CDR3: CASSLDRQGTF
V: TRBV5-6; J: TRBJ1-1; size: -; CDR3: CASSLGGQGVEAFF
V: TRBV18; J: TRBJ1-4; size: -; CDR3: CASSPGQGSTNEKLFF
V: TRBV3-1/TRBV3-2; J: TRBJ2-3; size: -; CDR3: CASSGRGVGRTDTQYF
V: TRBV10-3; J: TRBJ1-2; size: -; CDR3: CAITETGVNYGYTF
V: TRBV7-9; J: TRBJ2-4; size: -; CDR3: CASSLLNLGRGDKNIQYF
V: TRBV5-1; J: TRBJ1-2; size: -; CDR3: CASSTDRGDYGYTF
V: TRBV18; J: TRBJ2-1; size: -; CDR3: CASSSTLAGIHEQFF
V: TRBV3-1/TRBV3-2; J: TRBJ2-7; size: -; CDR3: CASSQGGLPYEQYF
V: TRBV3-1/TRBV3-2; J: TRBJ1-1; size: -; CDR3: CASSSRDGGHTEAFF
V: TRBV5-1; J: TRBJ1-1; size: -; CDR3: CASSLVQDGTEAFF
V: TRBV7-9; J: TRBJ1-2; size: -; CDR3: CASSLAGGGSPHGYTF
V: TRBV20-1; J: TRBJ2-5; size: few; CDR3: CSASIGGGGQETQYF
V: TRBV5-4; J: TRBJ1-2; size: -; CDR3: CASSVSTQGPPYGYTF
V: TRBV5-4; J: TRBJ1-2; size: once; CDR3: CASSLESVYGYTF
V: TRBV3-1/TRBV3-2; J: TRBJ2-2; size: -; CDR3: CASSHLAGNTGELFF
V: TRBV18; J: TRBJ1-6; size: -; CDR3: CASSPPGNNSPLHF
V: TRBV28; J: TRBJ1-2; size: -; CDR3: CASSRAGGNYGYTF